A single sample is the source of the 23 T cell receptor beta chains below, sequenced in a study of blood T cell repertoires in COVID-19. Clones were read by immunoSEQ multiplex PCR, and TCRdb kept only the in-frame ones, dropping some. This sample has over 110,000 clones, with 80% found just once. Sequencing was carried out using peripheral blood. The receptor source for this set is a man between 65 and 85 years old who had recovered from COVID-19.

The genes are TRBV30 and TRBJ2-7, with D uncertain. V shed 0 bases and J shed 4 bases, with 22 bases lying between them. Germline assignment: CDR1 GTSNPN and CDR2 SVGIG (reference sequence). CDR3 length equals 17 residues. This CDR3 is CAWSVRAPGHELYEQYF. The CDR3 DNA sequence: TGTGCCTGGAGTGTACGCGCTCCGGGTCATGAGCTATACGAGCAGTACTTC.

Only one count was recorded for this clone. The chain couples TRBV13 to TRBJ2-7, with 8 bases lining up with TRBD1. The CDR3 is 14 residues long. Germline CDR1 is PRHDT and CDR2 is FYEKMQ (reference sequence). J gave up 0 bases and V 5 bases, and 3 bases lay outside the gene matches. CDR3 in DNA: TGTGCCAGCAGCCGACAGGGGTCCTCCTACGAGCAGTACTTC. It encodes CASSRQGSSYEQYF.

This sequence joins TRBV5-1 and TRBJ2-5; tentatively, D is TRBD1 (5 bases). V was clipped by 0 bases and J by 5 bases, with 14 bases between them. Germline V CDR1 and CDR2: SGHRS, YFSETQ. CDR3 size: 15 residues. The CDR3 loop is CASSLAGQGHETQYF. The DNA of the CDR3 is TGCGCCAGCAGCTTGGCCGGTCAAGGACATGAGACCCAGTACTTC. Complete variable domain (other parts from reference TRBV5-1 and TRBJ2-5): KAGVTQTPRYLIKTRGQQVTLSCSPISGHRSVSWYQQTPGQGLQFLFEYFSETQRNKGNFPGRFSGRQFSNSRSEMNVSTLELGDSALYLCASSLAGQGHETQYFGPGTRLLVL.

The chain carries TRBV2 and TRBJ2-2; a weak D match, TRBD1 (6 bases). Per the germline V gene, CDR1 is SNHLY and CDR2 is FYNNEI. CDR3 size: 17 residues. V lost 2 bases and J 4 bases, leaving 17 bases between the germline ends. The CDR3 nucleotides read TGTGCCAGCAGTGAATCCGCAGGGGCGCCGGTCACCGGGGAGCTGTTTTTT. Residues: CASSESAGAPVTGELFF.

The rearrangement links TRBV4-3 to TRBJ2-6; weak D call: TRBD1 (6 bases). Trimming removed 0 bases at V and 4 bases at J, with 10 bases between. This CDR3 comprises 16 residues. Germline CDR1 and CDR2: LGHNA and YSLEER. The CDR3 loop is CASSQDPGTGANVLTF. The CDR3 DNA is TGCGCCAGCAGCCAAGATCCCGGGACAGGGGCCAACGTCCTGACTTTC.

The chain combines TRBV7-2 with TRBJ2-7, with D perhaps TRBD2 (6 bases). The V and J ends lost 6 bases and 3 bases respectively, with 15 bases between them. Germline V gene sequence: CDR1 SGHTA, CDR2 FQGNSA. This CDR3 has 14 residues. The CDR3 DNA is TGTGCCAGCAGACAACCGGGAGAAGGCTACGAGCAGTACTTC. Residues: CASRQPGEGYEQYF.

CDR3 residues: CATSRKAPIPLDEQFF. In DNA form, the CDR3 reads TGTGCCACCAGCAGAAAAGCCCCTATCCCATTGGATGAGCAGTTCTTC. The chain uses TRBV15 and TRBJ2-1, with D hard to call. Per the germline V gene, CDR1 is LNHNV and CDR2 is YYDKDF (reference sequence). Trimming stripped 2 bases from V and 8 bases from J, with 19 bases between. The CDR3 is 16 amino acids. The full variable domain, in which reference TRBV15 and TRBJ2-1 provide the parts outside the CDR3, is DAMVIQNPRYQVTQFGKPVTLSCSQTLNHNVMYWYQQKSSQAPKLLFHYYDKDFNNEADTPDNFQSRRPNTSFCFLDIRSPGLGDTAMYLCATSRKAPIPLDEQFFGPGTRLTVL.

This chain links TRBV27 with TRBJ2-3; no firm D call. This CDR3 is built from 13 residues. V was shortened by 2 bases and J by 4 bases, with 7 bases between the two germline ends. Germline assignment: CDR1 MNHEY and CDR2 SMNVEV (reference sequence). The CDR3 DNA is TGTGCCAGCAGTTTACTGGCCCCAGATACGCAGTATTTT. Residues: CASSLLAPDTQYF.

The V call is TRBV5-6, the J call TRBJ2-7; the match to TRBD2 covers 8 bases. Germline loops: CDR1 SGHDT, CDR2 YYEEEE. Unmatched junction bases numbered 4, after V lost 0 bases and J lost 2 bases. The CDR3 sequence is 15 residues long. In DNA, the CDR3 is TGTGCCAGCAGCTTGGGAGCGGGAGTCGCCTACGAGCAGTACTTC. It is translated as CASSLGAGVAYEQYF.

The V gene is TRBV29-1, the J gene TRBJ1-2; 7 nucleotides agree with TRBD1. The germline V gene encodes CDR1 SQVTM and CDR2 ANQGSEA. The CDR3 is 14 amino acids. V shed 2 bases, J shed 5 bases, and the junction held 8 bases outside the gene matches. The CDR3 region is CSVEKGAPIYGYTF. The CDR3 DNA reads TGCAGCGTTGAAAAGGGGGCGCCGATTTATGGCTACACCTTC.

The chain carries TRBV28 and TRBJ2-2; 14 nucleotides match TRBD2. Germline CDR1 is MDHEN and CDR2 is SYDVKM. This CDR3 spans 20 amino acids. J lost 1 base, V lost 4 bases, and 11 bases had no gene match. CDR3 loop: CASSSGPGTSGSLNTGELFF. In DNA form, the CDR3 reads TGTGCCAGCAGTTCCGGCCCCGGGACTAGCGGGAGCCTGAACACCGGGGAGCTGTTTTTT.

CDR3 nucleotide sequence: TGTGCCACCGCACAGCGGGAGTTCTCCTACAATGAGCAGTTCTTC. This codes for CATAQREFSYNEQFF. The rearrangement links TRBV7-8 to TRBJ2-1; 8 bases map to TRBD2. Trimming removed 10 bases from V and 0 bases from J; junction bases left unmatched: 8. Germline loops: CDR1 SGHVS, CDR2 FQNEAQ. CDR3 length equals 15 residues.

V is TRBV11-2 and J is TRBJ2-7, with TRBD1 identical over 7 bases. Trimming at V came to 5 bases and at J to 4 bases, leaving 5 bases not matched to a gene. Germline V gene lookup returns CDR1 SGHAT and CDR2 FQNNGV. The CDR3 is made up of 13 amino acids. Here the CDR3 DNA reads TGTGCCAGCAGCCCGGGACAGATTTACGAGCAGTACTTC. Protein product: CASSPGQIYEQYF.

This chain uses TRBV5-1 with TRBJ2-3, with TRBD2 matching 12 bases. This CDR3 spans 14 amino acids. J lost 4 bases, V lost 7 bases, and 4 bases had no gene match. The germline V gene has CDR1 SGHRS and CDR2 YFSETQ. For the CDR3, the DNA is TGCGCCAGCCGCGGACTAGCGGGGTCAGATACGCAGTATTTT. Protein sequence: CASRGLAGSDTQYF.

This clone showed up just once. J is TRBJ1-3 and V is TRBV7-8; D remains ambiguous. V lost 3 bases and J 0 bases, leaving 9 bases between the germline ends. From germline, CDR1 is SGHVS and CDR2 FQNEAQ. CDR3 length: 15 residues. The CDR3 here is CASSFDTSSGNTIYF. The DNA of the CDR3 is TGTGCCAGCAGCTTCGACACGAGCTCTGGAAACACCATATATTTT. Using reference TRBV7-8 and TRBJ1-3 for the parts outside the CDR3, the full variable domain is GAGVSQSPRYKVAKRGQDVALRCDPISGHVSLFWYQQALGQGPEFLTYFQNEAQLDKSGLPSDRFFAERPEGSVSTLKIQRTQQEDSAVYLCASSFDTSSGNTIYFGEGSWLTVV.

The rearrangement uses TRBV6-5 and TRBJ2-5; TRBD2 might be the D (6 bases). The CDR3 sequence is 12 residues long. The germline V and J ends were trimmed by 5 bases and 5 bases, with 9 bases remaining between them. CDR1 is MNHEY and CDR2 is SVGAGI in the germline V gene. CDR3 DNA: TGTGCCAGCAGTCCCCGGGGGGAGACCCAGTACTTC. This sequence encodes CASSPRGETQYF.

This clone occurred a few times. This chain joins TRBV7-2 and TRBJ2-5, with TRBD1 matching over 10 bases. Looked up from germline, CDR1 is SGHTA and CDR2 is FQGNSA. This CDR3 is 16 amino acids long. Germline trimming cut 3 bases from V and 0 bases from J; bases unmatched to any gene: 4. The CDR3 spells CASSLVDRGHQETQYF. CDR3 in DNA: TGTGCCAGCAGCTTGGTCGACAGGGGGCACCAAGAGACCCAGTACTTC. The full variable domain, in which reference TRBV7-2 and TRBJ2-5 provide the parts outside the CDR3, is GAGVSQSPSNKVTEKGKDVELRCDPISGHTALYWYRQSLGQGLEFLIYFQGNSAPDKSGLPSDRFSAERTGGSVSTLTIQRTQQEDSAVYLCASSLVDRGHQETQYFGPGTRLLVL.

The genes are TRBV6-1 and TRBJ1-2, with D unresolved. Trimming took off 2 bases at V and 8 bases at J, with 12 bases between the two ends. Germline-derived CDR1 and CDR2 are MNHNS and SASEGT. CDR3 size: 13 residues. For the CDR3, the DNA is TGTGCCAGCAGTGAAAGTTCTGGGCTGGGCTACACCTTC. Its translation: CASSESSGLGYTF.

The chain's CDR3 is CAVQGGILNHYGYTF. In nucleotides, the CDR3 is TGTGCAGTACAGGGGGGAATTCTTAATCACTATGGCTACACCTTC. The chain employs TRBV7-9 and TRBJ1-2, with 8 nucleotides matching TRBD1. Per the germline V gene, CDR1 is SEHNR and CDR2 is FQNEAQ (reference sequence). This CDR3 comprises 15 residues.

This sequence joins TRBV7-9 and TRBJ1-1, with 7 bases that match TRBD1. This CDR3 is built from 13 residues. With 1 base clipped from V and 6 bases from J, the junction kept 2 bases outside the gene matches. Germline values: CDR1 SEHNR, CDR2 FQNEAQ (reference sequence). This CDR3 reads CASSLEGASEAFF. As DNA, the CDR3 is TGTGCCAGCAGCTTAGAGGGGGCATCTGAAGCTTTCTTT. The variable domain in full, with the rest retrieved from reference TRBV7-9 and TRBJ1-1, is DTGVSQNPRHKITKRGQNVTFRCDPISEHNRLYWYRQTLGQGPEFLTYFQNEAQLEKSRLLSDRFSAERPKGSFSTLEIQRTEQGDSAMYLCASSLEGASEAFFGQGTRLTVV.

The V gene is TRBV5-1, the J gene TRBJ2-7, with D possibly TRBD1 on 5 matching bases. The CDR3 has 14 residues. CDR1 and CDR2 from the germline V gene are SGHRS and YFSETQ. V was clipped by 0 bases and J by 4 bases, with 11 bases between them. The DNA of the CDR3 is TGCGCCAGCAGCTTGGCTTTGCAGGGATACGAGCAGTACTTC. As protein: CASSLALQGYEQYF.

The chain uses TRBV27 and TRBJ1-5, with a possible D match to TRBD1 (6 bases). The CDR3 has 14 amino acids. Germline CDR1 is MNHEY and CDR2 is SMNVEV (reference sequence). The V gene lost 2 bases and the J gene lost 4 bases, with 9 bases spanning the gap. The CDR3, as DNA: TGTGCCAGCAGTTTAGGGGGCCCAAATCAGCCCCAGCATTTT. Translated: CASSLGGPNQPQHF.

This clone is a singleton in its sample. The chain couples TRBV28 to TRBJ1-2; the D is unclear. The CDR3 is 15 residues long. V lost 1 base to trimming and J lost 3 bases, with 12 bases between them. Germline V gene sequence: CDR1 MDHEN, CDR2 SYDVKM. The CDR3 sequence is CASSLFPGQHYGYTF. In nucleotides, the CDR3 is TGTGCCAGCAGTTTATTTCCAGGTCAGCACTATGGCTACACCTTC.